This TCR beta chain was sequenced in a study of blood T cell repertoires in COVID-19. Overall study context: From the United States, Italy and Spain came samples of acute and convalescent COVID-19.

The method was immunoSEQ multiplex PCR; TCRdb's version includes in-frame clones alone and lacks a portion of them. The repertoire holds around 300,000 clones, with 90% as singletons. Germline CDR1 and CDR2: KGHSH and LQKENI. V dropped 5 bases and J dropped 10; count of bases not matched to a gene: 12. The length of the CDR3 is 15 residues. The chain combines TRBV18 with TRBJ1-5; TRBD1 matches 9 bases. The sequence was collected from a woman between 40 and 55 years old with COVID-19, enrolled during active disease. Sequencing input: peripheral blood. CDR3: CASSKDRGEVRPQHF. The CDR3 DNA sequence: TGTGCCAGCTCAAAGGACAGGGGAGAAGTGCGACCCCAGCATTTT. The variable domain in full, with the rest retrieved from reference TRBV18 and TRBJ1-5, is NAGVMQNPRHLVRRRGQEARLRCSPMKGHSHVYWYRQLPEEGLKFMVYLQKENIIDESGMPKERFSAEFPKEGPSILRIQQVVRGDSAAYFCASSKDRGEVRPQHFGDGTRLSIL.